The 19 T cell receptor beta chains below come from one sample, sequenced in a study of response to subunit inactivated influenza vaccine. TCRdb called the RT-PCR reads again in MiXCR, with one record for every CDR3 protein. This sample yields 600,000 to 850,000 distinct CDR3 sequences, of which about 15% are seen a single time; 7.5% to 8% belongs to the top ten. The specimen comprised PBMCs from blood, sampled 14 to 15 days before vaccination. The receptors derive from a man aged 50 to 60 who received an inactivated influenza vaccine.

The table lists this clonotype with many counts. This chain uses TRBV14 with TRBJ2-7; D possibly corresponds to TRBD1 (6 bases). V was shortened by 1 base and J by 6 bases, with 10 bases between the two germline ends. Germline V gene sequence: CDR1 SGHDN, CDR2 FVKESK. The CDR3 runs 13 residues. The CDR3 here is CASSQGQGSEQYF. The CDR3 DNA reads as TGTGCCAGCAGCCAAGGTCAGGGGTCCGAGCAGTACTTC.

Concerning this clonotype itself: Being one base from a much bigger clone, this may be a read error. The CDR3 region has the DNA TGTGCCAGCAGTTGGGACAGCATGGACACTGAAGCTTTCTTT. Translating it yields CASSWDSMDTEAFF. The chain combines TRBV28 with TRBJ1-1; 7 nucleotides agree with TRBD1. Unmatched junction bases numbered 5, after V lost 4 bases and J lost 3 bases. The CDR3 spans 14 residues. The germline gives CDR1 MDHEN, CDR2 SYDVKM.

The chain couples TRBV20-1 to TRBJ2-7, with TRBD2 matching 7 bases. This CDR3 is 15 amino acids long. The V segment lost 1 base and the J segment 2 bases; nucleotides outside the gene matches: 8. Germline V gene lookup returns CDR1 DFQATT and CDR2 SNEGSKA (reference sequence). The CDR3 bases are TGCAGTGCTAGAGGTCGCGGCGGGAGCCCCTACGAGCAGTACTTC. It codes for CSARGRGGSPYEQYF.

This chain joins TRBV4-1 and TRBJ1-1; D gene unclear. The germline gives CDR1 MGHRA, CDR2 YSYEKL. This CDR3 is 15 amino acids long. Trimming took off 0 bases at V and 1 base at J, with 9 bases between the two ends. CDR3 loop: CASSQDHGENTEAFF. The CDR3 DNA reads as TGCGCCAGCAGCCAAGATCACGGAGAGAACACTGAAGCTTTCTTT.

The J gene is TRBJ1-2, the V gene TRBV29-1; the match to TRBD1 covers 11 bases. There are 15 residues in the CDR3. V lost 6 bases to trimming and J lost 8 bases; unmatched junction nucleotides: 14. Germline assignment: CDR1 SQVTM and CDR2 ANQGSEA. CDR3 sequence reads: CSVVTGTGGLEGYTF. In nucleotides, the CDR3 is TGCAGCGTCGTGACCGGGACAGGGGGTTTGGAGGGCTACACCTTC.

The V call is TRBV4-1, the J call TRBJ2-4; maybe TRBD1 (6 bases). The V gene lost 5 bases and the J gene lost 5 bases, with 13 bases spanning the gap. This CDR3 has 14 amino acids. Germline V lookup: CDR1 MGHRA, CDR2 YSYEKL. CDR3 DNA: TGCGCCAGCAGCACACAGCAGGGGCAAAACATTCAGTACTTC. Amino acid sequence: CASSTQQGQNIQYF.

The J gene is TRBJ2-1, the V gene TRBV11-2; possibly TRBD2 for D (6 bases). The V and J ends lost 5 bases and 0 bases respectively, with 23 bases between them. Germline CDR1 and CDR2: SGHAT and FQNNGV. The length of the CDR3 is 19 residues. The CDR3 protein is CASSRGASEGSSSYNEQFF. DNA of the CDR3: TGTGCCAGCAGCCGCGGGGCTAGCGAGGGGTCTAGCTCCTACAATGAGCAGTTCTTC. Full variable domain (outside the CDR3, taken from reference TRBV11-2 and TRBJ2-1): EAGVAQSPRYKIIEKRQSVAFWCNPISGHATLYWYQQILGQGPKLLIQFQNNGVVDDSQLPKDRFSAERLKGVDSTLKIQPAKLEDSAVYLCASSRGASEGSSSYNEQFFGPGTRLTVL.

This clonotype turned up a few times. This chain connects TRBV20-1 to TRBJ2-3; a weak D match, TRBD2 (6 bases). Trimming stripped 3 bases from V and 2 bases from J, with 12 bases between. Looked up from germline, CDR1 is DFQATT and CDR2 is SNEGSKA (reference sequence). The CDR3 has 14 amino acids. The DNA for the CDR3 is TGCAGTGCTAGTAGAGCGGGCGTCACAGATACGCAGTATTTT. Its translation: CSASRAGVTDTQYF.

Note on this clonotype: At one end, the junction sequence differs from germline, possibly due to a read error. V gene TRBV7-7 combines with J gene TRBJ1-4; D unclear. The CDR3 runs to 17 residues. The germline gives CDR1 SSHAT, CDR2 FNYEAQ (reference sequence). This chain's CDR3 is CASSFGISGATNEKLFF. The DNA for the CDR3 is TGTGCTAGCAGCTTTGGTATTAGTGGAGCAACTAATGAAAAACTGTTTTTT.

This clonotype was observed a handful of times. The chain has TRBV5-6 and TRBJ2-5; the D is unclear. Germline V gene lookup returns CDR1 SGHDT and CDR2 YYEEEE. The CDR3 totals 13 residues. V lost 1 base and J 3 bases, leaving 7 bases between the germline ends. Here the CDR3 reads CASSLRSKETQYF. In nucleotides, the CDR3 is TGTGCCAGCAGCTTGAGATCTAAAGAGACCCAGTACTTC.

The chain combines TRBV12-3 or TRBV12-4 with TRBJ2-7; 8 nucleotides match TRBD1. J lost 3 bases, V lost 1 base, and 5 bases had no gene match. The CDR3 runs to 15 residues. DNA of the CDR3: TGTGCCAGCAGTTTAGGGCAGGGGGCGGTCTACGAGCAGTACTTC. Its translation: CASSLGQGAVYEQYF.

In DNA form, the CDR3 reads TGTGCCAGCAGCCCTCGGGACAGCAAATCAGATACGCAGTATTTT. It codes for CASSPRDSKSDTQYF. J is TRBJ2-3 and V is TRBV7-8, with 7 bases fitting TRBD1. This CDR3 spans 15 amino acids. Germline V CDR1 and CDR2: SGHVS, FQNEAQ. J gave up 4 bases and V 5 bases, and 9 bases lay outside the gene matches.

There are a few counts of this clonotype. This chain joins TRBV7-2 and TRBJ2-3; no reliable D call. Germline CDR1 is SGHTA and CDR2 is FQGNSA. The CDR3 runs to 13 residues. Deletions cut 11 bases from V and 5 bases from J, with 17 bases between. The CDR3 reads CAATTRLGDTQYF. The CDR3 nucleotides read TGTGCCGCAACGACGAGGTTGGGAGATACGCAGTATTTT.

This chain links TRBV20-1 with TRBJ2-1, with D possibly matching TRBD1 (5 bases). Germline-derived CDR1 and CDR2 are DFQATT and SNEGSKA (reference sequence). The length of the CDR3 is 14 residues. V lost 2 bases and J lost 7, with 15 bases in between. This chain's CDR3 is CSARRPQGRNEQFF. The CDR3 nucleotides are TGCAGTGCTAGAAGGCCGCAGGGTAGGAATGAGCAGTTCTTC.

The sample holds a few counts of this clonotype. This rearrangement joins TRBV6-5 to TRBJ2-5, with 9 bases that match TRBD2. CDR3 size: 15 residues. Trimming removed 2 bases from V and 5 bases from J; junction bases left unmatched: 6. CDR1 and CDR2 from the germline V gene are MNHEY and SVGAGI. This CDR3 reads CASSYPVAGGETQYF. CDR3 in DNA: TGTGCCAGCAGTTACCCCGTGGCGGGGGGGGAGACCCAGTACTTC.

This clonotype was detected only a few times. V usage is TRBV5-5 and J usage is TRBJ1-5, with D perhaps TRBD1 (6 bases). With 0 bases removed from V and 2 bases from J, the gap between germline ends came to 12 bases. The CDR3 consists of 16 residues. Germline CDR1 SGHKS, CDR2 YYEKEE (reference sequence). The CDR3: CASSLEGVRGNQPQHF. CDR3 coding DNA: TGTGCCAGCAGCTTGGAGGGGGTTCGGGGCAATCAGCCCCAGCATTTT.

This clonotype was seen a handful of times. The rearrangement links TRBV24-1 to TRBJ2-2; a weak D match, TRBD1 (6 bases). This CDR3 spans 15 amino acids. Germline V gene lookup returns CDR1 KGHDR and CDR2 SFDVKD. The V end was cut by 0 bases, the J end by 7 bases, with 11 bases between. The CDR3 nucleotides are TGTGCCACCAGTGATTTGTACAGGGCCGGCGGGGAGCTGTTTTTT. Encoded protein: CATSDLYRAGGELFF.

This clonotype was seen many times. The V call is TRBV4-3, the J call TRBJ1-1; D perhaps matches TRBD1 (5 bases). V dropped 0 bases and J dropped 3 bases, with 11 bases sitting between them. CDR3 length: 15 residues. The V gene's germline CDR1 is LGHNA and CDR2 YSLEER. Here the CDR3 reads CASSQEGGGYTEAFF. The CDR3 DNA reads as TGCGCCAGCAGCCAAGAAGGCGGGGGGTACACTGAAGCTTTCTTT.

CDR3 loop: CAWSWHSGVQETQYF. CDR3 DNA: TGTGCCTGGAGTTGGCATAGCGGAGTGCAAGAGACCCAGTACTTC. The chain is built from TRBV30 and TRBJ2-5; D might be TRBD2 (6 bases). Germline CDR1 is GTSNPN and CDR2 is SVGIG (reference sequence). This CDR3 is built from 15 residues. V was pared by 2 bases and J by 2 bases, with 15 bases between.